These 6 T cell receptor beta chains were sequenced from one sample in a study of cytomegalovirus exposure and HLA in healthy donors. The PCR contained 60 Vbeta and 13 Jbeta primers. Sequencing used immunoSEQ multiplex PCR; TCRdb keeps in-frame clones, though not all of them. The sample includes 120,000 or so clones, approximately 75% of them seen just once. The sequenced sample consisted of PBMCs. The receptors shown here come from a man aged 45-65 years in good health and CMV-seropositive.

V and J are TRBV5-1 and TRBJ1-3; D is unclear. CDR3 length: 16 amino acids. The ends were cut back, 0 bases at V and 0 bases at J, with 10 bases in the middle. Germline assignment: CDR1 SGHRS and CDR2 YFSETQ. CDR3 loop: CASSLGVPSSGNTIYF. The DNA for the CDR3 is TGCGCCAGCAGCTTGGGCGTCCCAAGCTCTGGAAACACCATATATTTT.

This chain connects TRBV27 to TRBJ1-2; 8 bases align to TRBD1. Germline CDR1 reads MNHEY; CDR2 reads SMNVEV (reference sequence). The CDR3 runs to 15 residues. Trimming took 5 bases from V and 0 from J; bases not matched to a gene: 5. In DNA form, the CDR3 reads TGTGCCAGCAGTCCCCGACAGGGGTCTAACTATGGCTACACCTTC. Encoded protein: CASSPRQGSNYGYTF.

The sample holds one count of this clone. CDR3 sequence reads: CAWSSLPSGRGNEQFF. CDR3 coding DNA: TGTGCCTGGAGTAGCCTCCCTAGCGGGAGGGGTAATGAGCAGTTCTTC. The chain couples TRBV30 to TRBJ2-1; 12 positions agree with TRBD2. Germline CDR1 and CDR2: GTSNPN and SVGIG (reference sequence). Trimming took 2 bases from V and 7 from J; bases not matched to a gene: 9. The CDR3 contains 16 residues.

V and J are TRBV6-1 and TRBJ1-1; the D gene is possibly TRBD1 (5 bases). Germline CDR1 and CDR2: MNHNS and SASEGT. This CDR3 contains 16 residues. Trimming took off 4 bases at V and 1 base at J, with 16 bases between the two ends. The CDR3 bases are TGTGCCAGCAGTGCGCAGGGACTGGGAGGGAACACTGAAGCTTTCTTT. Translation: CASSAQGLGGNTEAFF.

The chain couples TRBV2 to TRBJ1-5; 7 bases are shared with TRBD1. V was pared by 11 bases and J by 2 bases, with 9 bases of the junction left unmatched. The CDR3 totals 14 residues. CDR1 is SNHLY and CDR2 is FYNNEI in the germline V gene. CDR3 nucleotide sequence: TGTGCCTGCAAGGGGGCTGTGGGCAATCAGCCCCAGCATTTT. Translation gives CACKGAVGNQPQHF. Filled out from reference TRBV2 and TRBJ1-5, the complete variable domain reads EPEVTQTPSHQVTQMGQEVILRCVPISNHLYFYWYRQILGQKVEFLVSFYNNEISEKSEIFDDQFSVERPDGSNFTLKIRSTKLEDSAMYFCACKGAVGNQPQHFGDGTRLSIL.

J is TRBJ2-2 and V is TRBV7-2, with a tentative D call TRBD2 (7 bases). The CDR3 is made up of 16 amino acids. Trimming removed 5 bases from V and 4 bases from J, with 17 bases in between. CDR1 is SGHTA, CDR2 FQGNSA, per germline. CDR3 region: CASSPQAGASTGELFF. The CDR3 nucleotides read TGTGCCAGCAGCCCTCAGGCGGGGGCCTCCACCGGGGAGCTGTTTTTT.